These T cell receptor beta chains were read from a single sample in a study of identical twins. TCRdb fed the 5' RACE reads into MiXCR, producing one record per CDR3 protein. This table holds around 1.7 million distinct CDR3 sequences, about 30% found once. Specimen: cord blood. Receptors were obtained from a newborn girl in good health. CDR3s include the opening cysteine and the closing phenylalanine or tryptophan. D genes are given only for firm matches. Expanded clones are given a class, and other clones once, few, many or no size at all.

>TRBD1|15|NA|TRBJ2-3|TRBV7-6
TGTGCCAGCAGCTTGGGACAGGGGTACATAGATACGCAGTATTTT
CASSLGQGYIDTQYF
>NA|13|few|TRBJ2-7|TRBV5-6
TGTGCCAGCAGCTTGGGGGAGTACTACGAGCAGTACTTC
CASSLGEYYEQYF
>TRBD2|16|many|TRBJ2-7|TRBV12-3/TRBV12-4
TGTGCCAGCAGTTTATACGGGACTAGCGTTCCCTACGAGCAGTACTTC
CASSLYGTSVPYEQYF
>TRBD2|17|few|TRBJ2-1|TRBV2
TGTGCCAGCAGTGAATGGCCTAGCGGGAGCTCCTACAATGAGCAGTTCTTC
CASSEWPSGSSYNEQFF
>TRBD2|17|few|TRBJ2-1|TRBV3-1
TGTGCCAGCAGCCAGGTAGCGGGTCGAAGCTCCTACAATGAGCAGTTCTTC
CASSQVAGRSSYNEQFF
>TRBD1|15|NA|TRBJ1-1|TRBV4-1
TGCGCCAGCAGCCCTACAGGGGCTACGAACACTGAAGCTTTCTTT
CASSPTGATNTEAFF
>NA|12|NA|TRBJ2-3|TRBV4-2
TGTGCCAGCAGCCAAGGCGAAGATACGCAGTATTTT
CASSQGEDTQYF
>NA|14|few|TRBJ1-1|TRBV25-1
TGTGCCAGCAGTGACTGGACAACGGACACTGAAGCTTTCTTT
CASSDWTTDTEAFF
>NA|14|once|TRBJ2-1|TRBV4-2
TGTGCCAGCAGCCAAGGCGAGGGGGTCAGTGAGCAGTTCTTC
CASSQGEGVSEQFF
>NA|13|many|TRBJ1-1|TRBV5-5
TGTGCCAGCAGCTTGATCCTGAACACTGAAGCTTTCTTT
CASSLILNTEAFF
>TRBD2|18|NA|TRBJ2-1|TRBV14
TGTGCCAGCAGCCAAGGACTAGGCTATCGCGGGAGCGGAGATGAGCAGTTCTTC
CASSQGLGYRGSGDEQFF
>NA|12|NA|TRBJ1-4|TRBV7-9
TGTGCCAGCAGCTTAGTGATTGAAAAACTGTTTTTT
CASSLVIEKLFF
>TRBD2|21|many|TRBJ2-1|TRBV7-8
TGTGCCAGCAGCTTAGCAGTCATGACTAGCGGGGGCGGAAGTCTTTACAATGAGCAGTTCTTC
CASSLAVMTSGGGSLYNEQFF
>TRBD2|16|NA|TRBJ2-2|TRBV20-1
TGCAGTGCTACCGTAGCGGGGGGGCGTAGCACCGGGGAGCTGTTTTTT
CSATVAGGRSTGELFF
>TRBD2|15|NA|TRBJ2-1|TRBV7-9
TGTGCCAACAGCCTTAGCGGGGGATCCTACAATGAGCAGTTCTTC
CANSLSGGSYNEQFF
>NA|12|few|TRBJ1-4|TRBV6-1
TGTGCCAGCAGTGAAGCGCGGCTGAAACTGTTTTTT
CASSEARLKLFF
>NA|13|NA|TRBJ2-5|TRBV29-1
TGCAGCGTTGAGGGACCCCTGGAAGAGACCCAGTACTTC
CSVEGPLEETQYF
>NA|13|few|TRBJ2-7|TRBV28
TGTGCCAGCGGGTTTCTAGGGGGCTACGAGCAGTACTTC
CASGFLGGYEQYF
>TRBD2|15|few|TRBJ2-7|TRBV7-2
TGTGCCAGCAGCATTAGCGGGGGGGCCGTGTACGAGCAGTACTTC
CASSISGGAVYEQYF
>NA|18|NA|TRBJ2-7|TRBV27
TGTGCCAGCAGTTTACGACCTAGGCTAGCTCACGGATACAATGAGCAGTACTTC
CASSLRPRLAHGYNEQYF
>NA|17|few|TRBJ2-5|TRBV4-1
TGCGCCAGCAGCCAAGTGGAGGGCGTATGGTACCAAGAGACCCAGTACTTC
CASSQVEGVWYQETQYF
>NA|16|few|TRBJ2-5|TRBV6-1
TGTGCCAGCAGTGAGCGTGGAGTTTCTGGGGTAGAGACCCAGTACTTC
CASSERGVSGVETQYF
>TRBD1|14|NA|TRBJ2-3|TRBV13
TGTGCCAGCAGCGCTGGACAGGGTCAAGATACGCAGTATTTT
CASSAGQGQDTQYF
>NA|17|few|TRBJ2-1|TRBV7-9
TGTGCCAGCAGCTTTCTGTGGTACGGGAGTAAATACAATGAGCAGTTCTTC
CASSFLWYGSKYNEQFF
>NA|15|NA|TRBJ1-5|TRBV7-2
TGTGCCAGCAGCTTAGAGTCCTTAGGTCGTCAGCCCCAGCATTTT
CASSLESLGRQPQHF
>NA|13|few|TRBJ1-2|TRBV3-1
TGTGCCAGCAGCCAGAGCAAGGGGTATGGCTACACCTTC
CASSQSKGYGYTF
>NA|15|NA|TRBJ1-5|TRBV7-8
TGTGCCAGCAGCTTAGCCCTAGGTAGCAATCAGCCCCAGCATTTT
CASSLALGSNQPQHF
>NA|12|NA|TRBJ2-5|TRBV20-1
TGCAGTGCTAGAGATTATGTAGAGGCCCAGTACTTC
CSARDYVEAQYF
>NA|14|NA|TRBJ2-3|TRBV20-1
TGCAGTGCCCCGCCAGGCGGGTACGCAGATACGCAGTATTTT
CSAPPGGYADTQYF
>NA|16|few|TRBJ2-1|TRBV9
TGTGCCAGCAGCGCGGCCGGCAGCAGACGCTACAATGAGCAGTTCTTC
CASSAAGSRRYNEQFF